This T cell receptor (beta chain) was found in a study of blood T cell repertoires in COVID-19. Germline loops: CDR1 GTSNPN, CDR2 SVGIG (reference sequence). Trimming at V came to 2 bases and at J to 5 bases, leaving 6 bases not matched to a gene. This CDR3 has 14 amino acids. The assay was immunoSEQ multiplex PCR, and TCRdb's table has in-frame clones only and misses some. The sample includes approximately 200,000 clones, roughly 80% of them seen just once. The sequence was collected from a woman aged 25 to 39 who had recovered from COVID-19. Sequenced: peripheral blood. The V and J genes are TRBV30 and TRBJ1-1; 9 positions agree with TRBD1. The CDR3 region is CAWSRGQGRTEAFF. In nucleotides, the CDR3 is TGTGCCTGGAGTAGAGGACAGGGGAGGACTGAAGCTTTCTTT.